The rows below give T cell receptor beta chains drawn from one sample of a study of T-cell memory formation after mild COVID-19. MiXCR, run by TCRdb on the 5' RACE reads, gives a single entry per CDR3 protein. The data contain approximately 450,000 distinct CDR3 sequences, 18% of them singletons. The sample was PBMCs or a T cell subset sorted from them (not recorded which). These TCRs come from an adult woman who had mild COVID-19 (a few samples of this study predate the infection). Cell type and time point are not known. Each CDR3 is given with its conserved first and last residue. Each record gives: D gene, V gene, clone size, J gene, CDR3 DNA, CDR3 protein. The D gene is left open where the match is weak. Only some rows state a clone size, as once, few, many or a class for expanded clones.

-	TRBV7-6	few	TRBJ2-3	TGTGCCAGCAGCGACAAGGTGGGGCTCACAGATACGCAGTATTTT	CASSDKVGLTDTQYF
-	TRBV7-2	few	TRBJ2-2	TGTGCCAGCAGCTTAAGTAGGGGGGAGCTGTTTTTT	CASSLSRGELFF
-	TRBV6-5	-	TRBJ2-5	TGTGCCAGCAGTTATCAGCACGGTGGAGAGACCCAGTACTTC	CASSYQHGGETQYF
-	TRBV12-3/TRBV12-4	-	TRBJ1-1	TGTGCCAGCAGTTTAGTCCGTACTTACAGGGAGAGTCGGGGCACTGAAGCTTTCTTT	CASSLVRTYRESRGTEAFF
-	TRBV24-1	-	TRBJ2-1	TGTGCCACCAGTAGGGGCTATTACAATGAGCAGTTCTTC	CATSRGYYNEQFF
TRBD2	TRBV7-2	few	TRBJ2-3	TGTGCCAGCAGCCCTAGCGGGGGGAGGACAGATACGCAGTATTTT	CASSPSGGRTDTQYF
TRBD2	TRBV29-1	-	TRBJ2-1	TGCAGCGTTGCCAAGACTAGCGGGAGTAACGATGAGCAGTTCTTC	CSVAKTSGSNDEQFF
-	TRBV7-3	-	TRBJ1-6	TGTGCCAGCAGCCCGACGGGGGATATTATACCCCTCCACTTT	CASSPTGDIIPLHF
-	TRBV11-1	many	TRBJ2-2	TGTGCCAGCAGCCCTTGGGGACAAACCGGGGAGCTGTTTTTT	CASSPWGQTGELFF
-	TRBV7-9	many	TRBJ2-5	TGTGCCAGCAGCTTAGAAGCTGGGCAAGAGACCCAGTACTTC	CASSLEAGQETQYF
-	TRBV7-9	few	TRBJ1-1	TGTGCCAGCAGCCCAAGGGGATACACTGAAGCTTTCTTT	CASSPRGYTEAFF
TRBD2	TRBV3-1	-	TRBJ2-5	TGTGCCAGCAGCCCGGGACTAGCGGGGGGAACTCAAGAGACCCAGTACTTC	CASSPGLAGGTQETQYF
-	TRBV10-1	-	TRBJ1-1	TGCGCCAGCAGACCACACGGGAGGGGCTGGAACACTGAAGCTTTCTTT	CASRPHGRGWNTEAFF
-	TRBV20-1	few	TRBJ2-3	TGCAGTGCTAGGCCGGGGACTGCTAGCACAGATACGCAGTATTTT	CSARPGTASTDTQYF
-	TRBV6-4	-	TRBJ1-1	TGTGCCAGCACCAGAAGGACAGTTAGATCTCCTGAAGCTTTCTTT	CASTRRTVRSPEAFF
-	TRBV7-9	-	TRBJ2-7	TGTGCCAGCAGCGCCACCCTCTCCTACGAGCAGTACTTC	CASSATLSYEQYF
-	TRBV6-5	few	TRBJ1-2	TGTGCCAGCTCCCACGTCGGGGGCTACACCTTC	CASSHVGGYTF
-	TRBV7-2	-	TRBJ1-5	TGTGCCAGTAGGGGAGGGGTCAGCAATCAGCCCCAGCATTTT	CASRGGVSNQPQHF
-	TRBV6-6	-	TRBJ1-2	TGTGCCAGCAGCCCGGGACAATGGCATGGCTACACCTTC	CASSPGQWHGYTF
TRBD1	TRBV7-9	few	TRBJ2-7	TGTGCCAGCAGTTCGACAGGGTTCCCCTACGAGCAGTACTTC	CASSSTGFPYEQYF
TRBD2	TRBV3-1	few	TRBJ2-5	TGTGCCAGCAGCCCAAGCGGGGGGCCAGAGACCCAGTACTTC	CASSPSGGPETQYF
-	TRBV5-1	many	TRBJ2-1	TGCGCCAGCAGCTTGGGGCCACCCAGTGAGCAGTTCTTC	CASSLGPPSEQFF
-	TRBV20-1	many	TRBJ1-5	TGCAGTGCCTCTCGGGACAGCAATCAGCCCCAGCATTTT	CSASRDSNQPQHF
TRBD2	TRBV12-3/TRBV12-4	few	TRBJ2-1	TGTGCCAGCAGTCGTGGGACTAGCGGGAGTAAGAATGAGCAGTTCTTC	CASSRGTSGSKNEQFF
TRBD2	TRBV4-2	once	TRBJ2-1	TGTGCCAGCAGCCAACCCCTGGGACTAGCGGGAGGAGATGAGCAGTTCTTC	CASSQPLGLAGGDEQFF
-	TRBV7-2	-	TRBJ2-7	TGTGCCAGCAGCCCAGAGACTAGTTCTTCCTACGAGCAGTACTTC	CASSPETSSSYEQYF
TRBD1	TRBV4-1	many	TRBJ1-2	TGCGCCAGCAGCCCTGTCGGCAGGGGGGACTATGGCTACACCTTC	CASSPVGRGDYGYTF
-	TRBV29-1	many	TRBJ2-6	TGCAGTATCCTGGACTGGAAAACTGGGGCCAACGTCCTGACTTTC	CSILDWKTGANVLTF
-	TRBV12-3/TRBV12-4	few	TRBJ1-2	TGTGCCAGCAGTTTGGGGTCAGGCGGCTATGGCTACACCTTC	CASSLGSGGYGYTF
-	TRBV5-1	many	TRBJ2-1	TGCGCCAGCAGCTTTAATGGCGGATCGGACTACAATGAGCAGTTCTTC	CASSFNGGSDYNEQFF
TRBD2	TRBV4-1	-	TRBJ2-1	TGCGCCAGCAGCCAAGGAGCGGGACGGAGCTCCTACAATGAGCAGTTCTTC	CASSQGAGRSSYNEQFF